This T cell receptor beta chain was captured in a study of blood T cell repertoires in COVID-19 (dated by TCRdb to 2019 to 2021). In the study overall: Collaborator samples came from the United States, Italy and Spain and covered acute and convalescent phases of COVID-19. The prospective study material was composed of cDNA or gDNA derived from T cells, B-cell-depleted T cells, or PBMCs. Subjects who had been exposed to COVID-19, were actively infected with it, or had recovered from it provided the deeply sampled blood TCRbeta repertoires that made up the dataset. The repertoires were released in a freely available public database intended as a resource for research on the immune response to SARS-CoV-2. The samples were drawn from the first 160 participants of the ongoing ImmuneRACE study and from 950 to 1,500 subjects provided by 6 global collaborators. The sample metadata nearly always contained a de-identified subject ID, COVID-19 status, age in years and sex. Where HLA class I and class II types were available, the types were taken from metadata supplied by the sample provider, not from assay-based typing. The research as a whole found: Clinical and demographic metadata were provided uncurated, with the amount varying by source and participant.

Collaborating institutions collected whole blood in K2EDTA tubes following their own protocols. For TCRbeta analysis, collaborator samples were shipped as frozen whole blood, as isolated PBMCs, or as DNA extracted from either sample type. Relative to germline, V is 1 base shorter and J is 4 bases shorter, with 11 bases between their ends. CDR1 and CDR2 are read off the germline V gene as SGHRS and YFSETQ. Inclusive of the bounding cysteine and phenylalanine, the CDR3 is 14 residues long. Only the CDR3 part of the read is kept: 42 bases, read in frame from the first base. Turning to this clone: Its antigen remains undetermined. Base qualities were left out, and no much larger clone turns up one base away.

TCRbeta CDR3 regions were amplified from genomic DNA by means of the immunoSEQ Assay, a bias-controlled multiplex PCR. In the source study's methods: Nucleated cell counts per sample were estimated from amplification of reference gene primers within the assay. Sequence reads were collapsed and filtered to measure the absolute abundance of every unique TCRbeta CDR3 rearrangement. For each sample, productive Simpson clonality was calculated as the square root of Simpson's diversity index over productive rearrangements. TCRdb stores this immuneACCESS table with in-frame sequences only. Part of the clones is absent; in the studies checked, under half of the shortfall reflects unresolved V genes, and no reason is known for the rest. Clonal size and the V and J genes are those of that table, whereas D and trimming came from the DNA. The sample table contains roughly 160,000 clones; only one count was recorded for approximately 77% of them. Of the sample, under 12% falls within the top ten clones.

Sequenced: peripheral blood. The V and J genes are TRBV5-1 and TRBJ1-1; TRBD1 is a possible D gene, resting on 5 matching bases. The receptor comes from an elderly woman with active or convalescent COVID-19. CDR3 protein: CASSLTIGGTEAFF. The sequence in DNA is TGCGCCAGCAGCTTGACGATCGGGGGCACTGAAGCTTTCTTT.